Listed below are T cell receptor beta chains from one sample, sequenced in a study of shared clonotypes between healthy human individuals. TCRdb's copy holds only in-frame clones and misses some; the assay was immunoSEQ multiplex PCR. Here the sample spans 1,500,000 or so clones, roughly 96% being singletons. The sequencing sample was made of naive CD4+ T cells sorted from blood. Every receptor here comes from a man between 25 and 39 years old in good health. The CDR3 runs from the conserved cysteine through the conserved F or W. The order of the fields is D gene, J gene, clone size, V gene, CDR3 protein, CDR3 DNA. D genes are given only for firm matches. The listing skips clone size in some rows; elsewhere it reads once, few, many or a size class.

d_call: NA; j_call: TRBJ1-3; clone_size: NA; v_call: TRBV7-2; cdr3_aa: CASSLGQASSGNTIYF; cdr3_nt: TGTGCCAGCAGCTTAGGTCAGGCTTCCTCTGGAAACACCATATATTTT
d_call: NA; j_call: TRBJ2-5; clone_size: NA; v_call: TRBV7-2; cdr3_aa: CASSRGPGFETQYF; cdr3_nt: TGTGCCAGCAGCCGGGGTCCGGGGTTTGAGACCCAGTACTTC
d_call: NA; j_call: TRBJ2-3; clone_size: NA; v_call: TRBV30; cdr3_aa: CAWSLGTDTQYF; cdr3_nt: TGTGCCTGGAGTTTAGGCACAGATACGCAGTATTTT
d_call: TRBD1; j_call: TRBJ1-5; clone_size: NA; v_call: TRBV6-1; cdr3_aa: CASSENRGQGYSNQPQHF; cdr3_nt: TGTGCCAGCAGTGAAAACCGCGGACAGGGCTATAGCAATCAGCCCCAGCATTTT
d_call: TRBD1; j_call: TRBJ1-2; clone_size: NA; v_call: TRBV5-1; cdr3_aa: CASSRQGASGYTF; cdr3_nt: TGCGCCAGCAGCCGACAGGGGGCCTCCGGCTACACCTTC
d_call: NA; j_call: TRBJ2-2; clone_size: once; v_call: TRBV18; cdr3_aa: CASSPSKTLTSGELFF; cdr3_nt: TGTGCCAGCTCACCTTCAAAGACTTTAACATCGGGGGAGCTGTTTTTT
d_call: NA; j_call: TRBJ1-1; clone_size: NA; v_call: TRBV6-5; cdr3_aa: CASSFRFSGRTEAFF; cdr3_nt: TGTGCCAGCAGTTTCAGGTTCTCGGGTCGGACTGAAGCTTTCTTT
d_call: TRBD1; j_call: TRBJ2-7; clone_size: NA; v_call: TRBV6-5; cdr3_aa: CASRRGQGTYEQYF; cdr3_nt: TGTGCCAGCAGACGTGGACAGGGGACCTACGAGCAGTACTTC
d_call: TRBD1; j_call: TRBJ2-7; clone_size: NA; v_call: TRBV28; cdr3_aa: CASSLLVRGPYEQYF; cdr3_nt: TGTGCCAGCAGTTTACTGGTCAGGGGGCCTTACGAGCAGTACTTC
d_call: NA; j_call: TRBJ2-7; clone_size: NA; v_call: TRBV18; cdr3_aa: CASSPIGQLGASAYEQYF; cdr3_nt: TGTGCCAGCTCACCCATTGGCCAGCTGGGAGCTAGCGCCTACGAGCAGTACTTC